This TCR beta chain was profiled in a study of blood T cell repertoires in COVID-19. Across the study: Samples came from the United States, Italy and Spain, spanning acute and convalescent COVID-19. PBMCs, B-cell-depleted T cells, or T cells provided the cDNA or gDNA that made up the material.

As originally analysed: Reference gene primer amplification gave nucleated cell count estimates. This table comes from immunoSEQ multiplex PCR, and its TCRdb copy is limited to in-frame clones, with some not included. V, J and clone size derive from that table, while D and trimming were established from the DNA sequence. This table has roughly 68,000 clones, 65% to 80% appearing once. The CDR3 contains 15 residues. Germline lookup yields CDR1 SGHAT and CDR2 FQDESV (reference sequence). Trimming at V came to 5 bases and at J to 5 bases, leaving 8 bases not matched to a gene. Sequencing was carried out using peripheral blood. The rearrangement links TRBV11-1 to TRBJ1-4, with 7 bases matching TRBD1. The TCR comes from a woman aged 45-65 years with acute or convalescent COVID-19. CDR3 in amino acids: CASSQLGTENEKLFF. CDR3 sequence (DNA): TGTGCCAGCAGCCAACTCGGGACAGAAAATGAAAAACTGTTTTTT.